These T cell receptor beta chains were read from a single sample in a study of response to subunit inactivated influenza vaccine. TCRdb reprocessed the RT-PCR reads via MiXCR and lists one record per CDR3 protein. The sample has roughly 570,000 distinct CDR3 sequences, 10% to 15% seen once. The specimen comprised PBMCs from blood, sampled about 6 weeks after vaccination. Receptor source: a man aged 50 to 59 who received an inactivated influenza vaccine. Both conserved end residues are part of each CDR3. A D gene is named only where the DNA matches it firmly. Clone size is stated in some rows and not others, as once, few, many or a class when expanded.

>NA|NA|TRBV7-2|TRBJ2-7
CATRRFDGEQYF
TGTGCCACCCGAAGATTTGACGGGGAGCAGTACTTC
>NA|TRBD1|TRBV5-6|TRBJ2-5
CASSLGPRQGAQETQYF
TGTGCCAGCAGCTTGGGCCCGAGACAGGGGGCCCAAGAGACCCAGTACTTC
>few|NA|TRBV5-6|TRBJ2-1
CASSLGNIQINEQFF
TGTGCCAGCAGCTTGGGTAACATCCAAATCAATGAGCAGTTCTTC
>NA|NA|TRBV5-8|TRBJ1-1
CASSLLPNTEAFF
TGTGCCAGCAGCTTGTTACCGAACACTGAAGCTTTCTTT
>few|NA|TRBV6-5|TRBJ1-6
CASSYSGFSPLHF
TGTGCCAGCAGTTACTCGGGGTTTTCACCCCTCCACTTT
>many|NA|TRBV20-1|TRBJ2-7
CSARQQGRGYEQYF
TGCAGTGCTCGACAACAGGGGAGGGGATACGAGCAGTACTTC
>NA|NA|TRBV21-1|TRBJ2-7
CASSTLPLAGVRNEQYF
TGTGCCAGCAGCACCCTACCACTAGCGGGAGTAAGAAACGAGCAGTACTTC
>few|NA|TRBV4-2|TRBJ2-7
CASSQAAGISYEQYF
TGTGCCAGCAGCCAAGCAGCGGGTATCAGCTACGAGCAGTACTTC
>many|TRBD2|TRBV5-1|TRBJ2-5
CASSRTSGGQETQYF
TGTGCCAGCAGCCGGACTAGCGGAGGGCAAGAGACCCAGTACTTC
>few|NA|TRBV12-3/TRBV12-4|TRBJ2-3
CASGPTADTQYF
TGTGCCAGCGGACCAACAGCAGATACGCAGTATTTT
>NA|TRBD1|TRBV10-3|TRBJ1-6
CAISESMAGTDNSPLHF
TGTGCCATCAGTGAGTCGATGGCCGGGACAGATAATTCACCCCTCCACTTT
>many|TRBD1|TRBV15|TRBJ2-3
CATSRMTGGDTQYF
TGTGCCACCAGCAGGATGACAGGGGGAGATACGCAGTATTTT
>NA|TRBD2|TRBV6-1|TRBJ2-5
CASSIKEGGRFRGETQYF
TGTGCCAGCAGTATAAAGGAGGGCGGGAGGTTCCGGGGAGAGACCCAGTACTTC
>few|NA|TRBV28|TRBJ2-7
CASSLISDSYEQYF
TGTGCCAGCAGTTTAATCTCCGACAGCTACGAGCAGTACTTC
>NA|TRBD1|TRBV5-1|TRBJ1-6
CASSAGTENSPLHF
TGCGCCAGCAGCGCCGGGACAGAAAATTCACCCCTCCACTTT
>few|NA|TRBV4-1|TRBJ2-7
CASSQGGYYEQYF
TGCGCCAGCAGCCAAGGGGGCTACTACGAGCAGTACTTC
>many|TRBD1|TRBV7-9|TRBJ1-4
CASSLAGQGLGNEKLFF
TGTGCCAGCAGCTTAGCCGGACAGGGCCTGGGTAATGAAAAACTGTTTTTT
>NA|TRBD1|TRBV29-1|TRBJ2-5
CSVAWDRGVEETQYF
TGCAGCGTGGCCTGGGACAGGGGCGTTGAAGAGACCCAGTACTTC
>many|NA|TRBV12-3/TRBV12-4|TRBJ1-6
CASSLDGLNSPLHF
TGTGCCAGCAGTTTAGACGGACTAAATTCACCCCTCCACTTT
>few|NA|TRBV15|TRBJ2-7
CATSREYSYEQYF
TGTGCCACCAGCAGAGAATACAGCTACGAGCAGTACTTC